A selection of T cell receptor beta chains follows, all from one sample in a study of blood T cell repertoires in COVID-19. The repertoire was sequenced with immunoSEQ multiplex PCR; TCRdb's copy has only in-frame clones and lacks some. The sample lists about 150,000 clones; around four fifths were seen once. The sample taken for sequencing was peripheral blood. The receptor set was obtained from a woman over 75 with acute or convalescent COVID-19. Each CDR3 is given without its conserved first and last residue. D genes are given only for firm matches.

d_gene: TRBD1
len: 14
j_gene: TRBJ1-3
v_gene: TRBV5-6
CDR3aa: ASSWGTVSSGNTIY

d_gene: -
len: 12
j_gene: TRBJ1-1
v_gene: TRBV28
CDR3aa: ASSLEGQGTEAF

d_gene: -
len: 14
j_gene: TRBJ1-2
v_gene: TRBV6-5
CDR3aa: ASSYSTGFMGYGYT

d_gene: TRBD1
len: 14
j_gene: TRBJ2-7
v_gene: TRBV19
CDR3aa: ASRLHGTGGSYEQY

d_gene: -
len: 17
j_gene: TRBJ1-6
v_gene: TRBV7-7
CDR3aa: ASSLAGRNRFKNGSPLH

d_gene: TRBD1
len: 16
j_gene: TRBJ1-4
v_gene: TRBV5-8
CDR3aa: ASSLRRDRGSKFEKLF

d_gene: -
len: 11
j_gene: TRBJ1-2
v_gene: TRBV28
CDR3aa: ASQEGLDYGYT

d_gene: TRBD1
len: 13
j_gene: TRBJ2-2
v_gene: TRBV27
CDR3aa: ASSLSRQGARELF

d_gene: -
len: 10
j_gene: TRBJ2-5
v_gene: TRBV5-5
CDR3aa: ASSRQEETQY

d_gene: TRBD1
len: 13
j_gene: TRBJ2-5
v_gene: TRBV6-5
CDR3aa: ASRPGQGIVETQY

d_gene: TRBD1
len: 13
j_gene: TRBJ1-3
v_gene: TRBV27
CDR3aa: ASSYDREAGNTIY

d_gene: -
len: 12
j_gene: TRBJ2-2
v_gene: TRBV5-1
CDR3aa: ASSLALNTGELF

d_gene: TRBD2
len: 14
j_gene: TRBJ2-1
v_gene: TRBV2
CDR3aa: ASSGRTSGINNEQF

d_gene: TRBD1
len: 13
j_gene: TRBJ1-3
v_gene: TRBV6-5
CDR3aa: ASRTDRGPGNTIY

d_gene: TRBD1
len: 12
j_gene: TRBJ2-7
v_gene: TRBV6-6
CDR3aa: ASTPGTGNREQY

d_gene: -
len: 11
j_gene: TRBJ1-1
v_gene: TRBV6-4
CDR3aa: ASSLDKNTEAF

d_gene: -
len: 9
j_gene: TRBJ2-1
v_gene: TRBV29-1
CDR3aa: SVESSNEQF

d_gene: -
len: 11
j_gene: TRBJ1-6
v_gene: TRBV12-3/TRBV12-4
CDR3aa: ASGIGGGSPLH

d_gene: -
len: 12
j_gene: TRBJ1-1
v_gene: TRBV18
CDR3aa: ASHLGGGNTEAF

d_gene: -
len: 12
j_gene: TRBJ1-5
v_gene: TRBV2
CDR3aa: ASSEFRVSQPQH

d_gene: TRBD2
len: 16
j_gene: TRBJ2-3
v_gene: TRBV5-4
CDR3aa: ASSLGTSGGTSTDTQY

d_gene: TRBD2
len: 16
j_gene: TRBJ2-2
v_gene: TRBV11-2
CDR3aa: ASSMTSGGAANTGELF

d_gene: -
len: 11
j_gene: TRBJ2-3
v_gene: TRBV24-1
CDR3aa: ATQDRTTDTQY

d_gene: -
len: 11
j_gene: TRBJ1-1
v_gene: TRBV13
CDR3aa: ASSLNTGTEAF

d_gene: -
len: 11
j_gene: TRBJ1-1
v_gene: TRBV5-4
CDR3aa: ASSLQGNTEAF

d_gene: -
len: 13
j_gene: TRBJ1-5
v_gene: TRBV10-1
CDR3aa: ASSEGWASNQPQH

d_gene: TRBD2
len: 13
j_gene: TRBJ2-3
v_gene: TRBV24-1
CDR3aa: ATSEAGTSRDTQY

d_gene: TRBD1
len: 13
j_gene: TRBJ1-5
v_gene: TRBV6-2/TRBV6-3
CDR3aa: ASSYGNRGNQPQH

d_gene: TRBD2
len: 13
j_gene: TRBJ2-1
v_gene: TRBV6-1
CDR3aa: ASSEQAGTYNEQF

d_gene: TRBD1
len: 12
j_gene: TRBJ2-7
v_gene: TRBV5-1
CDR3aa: ASSFTTGPYEQY

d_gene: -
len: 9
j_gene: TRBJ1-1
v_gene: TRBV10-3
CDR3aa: AITGEGEAF

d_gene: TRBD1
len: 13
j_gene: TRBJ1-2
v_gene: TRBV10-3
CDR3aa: AISPTTGGFYGYT

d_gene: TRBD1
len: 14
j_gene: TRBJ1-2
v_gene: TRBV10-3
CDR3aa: AISQPGQGTHYGYT

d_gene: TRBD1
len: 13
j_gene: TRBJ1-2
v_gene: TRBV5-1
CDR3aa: ASSLGTVSNYGYT

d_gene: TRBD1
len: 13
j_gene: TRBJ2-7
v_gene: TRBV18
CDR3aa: ASSLRTGNSYEQY

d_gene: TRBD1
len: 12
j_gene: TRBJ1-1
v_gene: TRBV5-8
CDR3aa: ASSLWTGNTEAF

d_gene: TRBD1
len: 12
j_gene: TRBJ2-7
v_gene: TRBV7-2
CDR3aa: ASSPGTGSYEQY

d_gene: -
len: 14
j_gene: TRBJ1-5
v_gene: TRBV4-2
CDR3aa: ASSPGHGGNNQPQH

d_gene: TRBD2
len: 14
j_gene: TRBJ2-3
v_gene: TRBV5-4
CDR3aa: ASSLESSGGWDTQY

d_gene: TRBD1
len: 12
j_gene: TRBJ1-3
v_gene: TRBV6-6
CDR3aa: ASRGGNSGNTIY

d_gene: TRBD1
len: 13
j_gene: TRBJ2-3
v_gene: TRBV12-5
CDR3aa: ASGWTGTGVNTQY

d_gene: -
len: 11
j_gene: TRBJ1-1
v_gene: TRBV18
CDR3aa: ASSPTENTEAF

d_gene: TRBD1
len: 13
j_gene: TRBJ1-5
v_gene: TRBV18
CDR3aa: ASSPGQGIEQPQH

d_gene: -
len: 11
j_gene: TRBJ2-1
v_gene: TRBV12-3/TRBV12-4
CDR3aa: ASRASSYNEQF

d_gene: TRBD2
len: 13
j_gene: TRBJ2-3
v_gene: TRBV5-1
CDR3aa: ASSLGLAGPDTQY

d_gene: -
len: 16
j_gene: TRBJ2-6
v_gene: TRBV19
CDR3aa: ASSIYSPALSGANVLT

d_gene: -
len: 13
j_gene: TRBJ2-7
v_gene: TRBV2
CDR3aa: ASSQRESNIGEQY

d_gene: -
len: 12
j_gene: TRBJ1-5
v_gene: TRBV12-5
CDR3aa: ASGFGRPNQPQH

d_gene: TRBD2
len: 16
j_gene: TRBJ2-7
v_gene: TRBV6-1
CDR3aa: ASSEFRLAGGSSNEQY

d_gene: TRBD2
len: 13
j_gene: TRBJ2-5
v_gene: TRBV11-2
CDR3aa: ASSLEAGTRETQY

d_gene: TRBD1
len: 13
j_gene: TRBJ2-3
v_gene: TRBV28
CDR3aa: ASSLRTGLSDTQY

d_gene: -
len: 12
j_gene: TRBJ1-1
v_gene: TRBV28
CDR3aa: ASSLQGGSTEAF

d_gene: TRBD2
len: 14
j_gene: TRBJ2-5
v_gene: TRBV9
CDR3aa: ASSVSALAGGETQY

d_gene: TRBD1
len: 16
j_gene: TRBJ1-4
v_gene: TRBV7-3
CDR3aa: ASGRDRVDVTTNEKLF